The rows below give T cell receptor beta chains drawn from one sample of a study of blood T cell repertoires in COVID-19. Using immunoSEQ multiplex PCR, the repertoire was profiled, and TCRdb retains in-frame clones only, with some absent. The data contain a few hundred thousand clones, 85% to 90% of them seen just once; the ten biggest clones take up under 10%. The sample comprised PBMCs or T cells enriched from blood (not recorded which). Receptors were obtained from a man between 35 and 55 years old who had recovered from COVID-19. Each CDR3 is given without its conserved first and last residue.

V gene | CDR3 length | CDR3 protein
TRBV18 | 13 | ASSLGTSPYNEQF
TRBV4-1 | 14 | ASSPTESSYNSPLH
TRBV2 | 12 | ASSLTGFDYGYT
TRBV3-1/TRBV3-2 | 14 | ASSQDFSGGRDEQY
TRBV7-9 | 16 | ASSTPGLAGGFHNEQF
TRBV6-4 | 12 | ASSERPHSDGYT
TRBV11-2 | 14 | ASSLKRTGTGNTIY
TRBV20-1 | 9 | SASLNEKLF
TRBV27 | 13 | ASSGLAGPQETQY
TRBV5-1 | 14 | ASSLGLAGGFYEQF
TRBV19 | 11 | ASSIAVYNEQF
TRBV6-5 | 13 | ASSYGRDDRSPLH
TRBV19 | 16 | ASSIVVRGRYSNQPQH
TRBV28 | 14 | ASKLSTGTVNYGYT
TRBV18 | 13 | ASSPSTGPSYEQY
TRBV5-4 | 11 | ASSFSVNTEAF
TRBV2 | 14 | ASRGGVSSYNSPLH
TRBV27 | 13 | ASSAGTPSYNEQF
TRBV2 | 12 | ASSGRGLAGELF
TRBV24-1 | 10 | ATSEYKYEQY
TRBV5-8 | 14 | ASSLDRGDSSYEQY
TRBV5-1 | 14 | ASSLGRGERQETQY
TRBV28 | 12 | ASSLGNIGNTIY
TRBV9 | 9 | ASSVDGTQY
TRBV11-1 | 12 | ASAVGTGGHEQY
TRBV29-1 | 8 | SALQGVSY
TRBV6-5 | 13 | ASRVQGATYNEQF
TRBV5-6 | 14 | ASSSGLAGTHYEQY
TRBV29-1 | 13 | SVEGGQGYYNEQF
TRBV9 | 10 | ASSVDQETQY
TRBV20-1 | 13 | SASQTGGGNQPQH
TRBV4-2 | 14 | ASSPLGRGTNYGYT
TRBV18 | 18 | ASSPRTSGGAWPGANVLT